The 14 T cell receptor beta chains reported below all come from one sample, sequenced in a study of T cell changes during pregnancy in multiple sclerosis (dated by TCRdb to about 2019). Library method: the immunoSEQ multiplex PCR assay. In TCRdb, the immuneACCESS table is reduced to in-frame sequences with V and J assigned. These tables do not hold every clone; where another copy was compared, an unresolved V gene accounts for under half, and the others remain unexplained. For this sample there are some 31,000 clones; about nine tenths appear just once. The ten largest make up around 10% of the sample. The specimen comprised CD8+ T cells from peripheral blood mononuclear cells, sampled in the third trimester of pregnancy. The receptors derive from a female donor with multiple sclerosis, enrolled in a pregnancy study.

In DNA, the CDR3 is TGTGCCTGGCCGACAGGCTATGGCTACACCTTC. It is translated as CAWPTGYGYTF. The chain has TRBV30 and TRBJ1-2, with D possibly matching TRBD1 (6 bases). Germline V gives CDR1 GTSNPN, CDR2 SVGIG (reference sequence). V lost 5 bases to trimming and J lost 4 bases, with 8 bases between them. The CDR3 runs 11 residues.

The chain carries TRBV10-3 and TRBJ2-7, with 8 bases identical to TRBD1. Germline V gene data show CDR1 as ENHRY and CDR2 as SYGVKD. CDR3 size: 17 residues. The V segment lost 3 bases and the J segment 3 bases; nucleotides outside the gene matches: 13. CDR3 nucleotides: TGTGCCATCAGTGACCCCCCTAACGGACAGGGTTTCTACGAGCAGTACTTC. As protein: CAISDPPNGQGFYEQYF.

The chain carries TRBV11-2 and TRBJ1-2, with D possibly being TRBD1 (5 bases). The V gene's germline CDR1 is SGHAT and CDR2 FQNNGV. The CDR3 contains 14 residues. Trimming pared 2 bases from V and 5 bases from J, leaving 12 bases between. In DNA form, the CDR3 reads TGTGCCAGCAGCTTATTGGGAGGGGAGTATGGCTACACCTTC. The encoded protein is CASSLLGGEYGYTF.

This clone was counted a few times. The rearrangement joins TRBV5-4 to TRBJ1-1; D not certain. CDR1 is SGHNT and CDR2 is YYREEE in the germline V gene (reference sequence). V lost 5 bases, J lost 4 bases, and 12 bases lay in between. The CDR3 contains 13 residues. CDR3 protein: CASRWRGGTEAFF. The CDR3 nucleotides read TGTGCCAGCAGGTGGCGGGGTGGCACTGAAGCTTTCTTT. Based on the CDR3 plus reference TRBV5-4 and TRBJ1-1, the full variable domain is ETGVTQSPTHLIKTRGQQVTLRCSSQSGHNTVSWYQQALGQGPQFIFQYYREEENGRGNFPPRFSGLQFPNYSSELNVNALELDDSALYLCASRWRGGTEAFFGQGTRLTVV.

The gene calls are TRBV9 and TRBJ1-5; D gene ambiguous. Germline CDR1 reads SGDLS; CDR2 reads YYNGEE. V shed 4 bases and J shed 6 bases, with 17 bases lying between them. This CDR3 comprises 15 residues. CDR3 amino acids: CASSPAGSLGQPQHF. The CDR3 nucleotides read TGTGCCAGCAGCCCAGCGGGGTCGCTGGGTCAGCCCCAGCATTTT.

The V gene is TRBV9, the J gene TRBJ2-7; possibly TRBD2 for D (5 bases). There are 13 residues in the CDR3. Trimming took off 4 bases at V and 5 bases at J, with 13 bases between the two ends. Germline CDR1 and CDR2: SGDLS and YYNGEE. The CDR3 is CASSYSSSHEQYF. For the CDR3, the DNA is TGTGCCAGCAGCTATTCTAGCAGTCACGAGCAGTACTTC. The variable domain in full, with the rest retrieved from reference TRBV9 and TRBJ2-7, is DSGVTQTPKHLITATGQRVTLRCSPRSGDLSVYWYQQSLDQGLQFLIQYYNGEERAKGNILERFSAQQFPDLHSELNLSSLELGDSALYFCASSYSSSHEQYFGPGTRLTVT.

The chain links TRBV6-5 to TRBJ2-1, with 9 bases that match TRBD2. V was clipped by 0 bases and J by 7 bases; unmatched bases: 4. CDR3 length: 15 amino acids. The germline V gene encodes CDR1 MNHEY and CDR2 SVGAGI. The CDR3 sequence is CASSYSGTSINEQFF. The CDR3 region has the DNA TGTGCCAGCAGTTACTCCGGGACTAGCATAAATGAGCAGTTCTTC.

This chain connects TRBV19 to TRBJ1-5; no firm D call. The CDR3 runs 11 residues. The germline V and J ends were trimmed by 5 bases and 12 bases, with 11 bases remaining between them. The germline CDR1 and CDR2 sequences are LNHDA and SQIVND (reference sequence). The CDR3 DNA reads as TGTGCCAGTAGTTCCGGGCGGGTCCAGCATTTT. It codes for CASSSGRVQHF. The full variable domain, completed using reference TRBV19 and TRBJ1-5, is DGGITQSPKYLFRKEGQNVTLSCEQNLNHDAMYWYRQDPGQGLRLIYYSQIVNDFQKGDIAEGYSVSREKKESFPLTVTSAQKNPTAFYLCASSSGRVQHFGDGTRLSIL.

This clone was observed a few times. The CDR3 reads CASSPTVDRQNTEAFF. The CDR3 region has the DNA TGTGCCAGCAGCCCGACCGTCGACAGGCAGAACACTGAAGCTTTCTTT. The V gene is TRBV7-9, the J gene TRBJ1-1; the D gene is possibly TRBD1 (6 bases). V lost 5 bases and J lost 1, with 17 bases in between. The CDR3 is made up of 16 amino acids. Germline V gene data show CDR1 as SEHNR and CDR2 as FQNEAQ (reference sequence). Based on the CDR3 plus reference TRBV7-9 and TRBJ1-1, the full variable domain is DTGVSQNPRHKITKRGQNVTFRCDPISEHNRLYWYRQTLGQGPEFLTYFQNEAQLEKSRLLSDRFSAERPKGSFSTLEIQRTEQGDSAMYLCASSPTVDRQNTEAFFGQGTRLTVV.

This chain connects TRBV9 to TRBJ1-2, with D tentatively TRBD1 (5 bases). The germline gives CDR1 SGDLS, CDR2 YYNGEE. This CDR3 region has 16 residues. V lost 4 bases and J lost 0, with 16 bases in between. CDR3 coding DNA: TGTGCCAGCAGCCTAAACCCGACAGACTCTAACTATGGCTACACCTTC. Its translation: CASSLNPTDSNYGYTF.

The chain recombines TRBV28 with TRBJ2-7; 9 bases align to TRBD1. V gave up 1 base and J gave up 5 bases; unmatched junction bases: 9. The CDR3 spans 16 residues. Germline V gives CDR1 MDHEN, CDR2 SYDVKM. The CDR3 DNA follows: TGTGCCAGCAGTTTATCCTTGACAGGGGGAACCGACGAGCAGTACTTC. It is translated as CASSLSLTGGTDEQYF.

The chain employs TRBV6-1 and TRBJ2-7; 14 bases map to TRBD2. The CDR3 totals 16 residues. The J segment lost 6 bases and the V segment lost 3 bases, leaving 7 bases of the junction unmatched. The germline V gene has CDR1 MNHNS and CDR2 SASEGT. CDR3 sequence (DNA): TGTGCCAGCAGTGAGGGGACTAGCGGGAGAAAGGTCGAGCAGTACTTC. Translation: CASSEGTSGRKVEQYF.

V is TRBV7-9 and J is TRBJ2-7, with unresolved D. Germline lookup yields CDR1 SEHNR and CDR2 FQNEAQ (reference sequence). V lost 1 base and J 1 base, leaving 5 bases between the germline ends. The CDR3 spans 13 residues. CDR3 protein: CASSLGPSYEQYF. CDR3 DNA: TGTGCCAGCAGCTTAGGGCCTTCCTACGAGCAGTACTTC.

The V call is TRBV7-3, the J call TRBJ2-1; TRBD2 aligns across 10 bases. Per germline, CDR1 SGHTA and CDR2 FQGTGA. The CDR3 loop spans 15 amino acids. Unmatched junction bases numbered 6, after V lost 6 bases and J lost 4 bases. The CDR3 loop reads CASSWTSGTYNEQFF. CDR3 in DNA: TGTGCCAGCAGTTGGACTAGCGGAACTTACAATGAGCAGTTCTTC.